The TCR beta chain under discussion was sequenced for a study of blood T cell repertoires in COVID-19. This clone showed up just a few times. V gave up 7 bases and J gave up 1 base, with 12 bases separating them. The germline V gene has CDR1 SQVTM and CDR2 ANQGSEA. CDR3 length: 13 residues. Only in-frame clones appear in the TCRdb table, and some are missing; sequencing was by immunoSEQ multiplex PCR. The data show around 20,000 clones, about 85% seen once. This chain uses TRBV29-1 with TRBJ2-3; perhaps TRBD1 as D (5 bases). Sequencing was carried out using peripheral blood. The origin of this receptor is a human donor with active COVID-19. The donor label of this sample is uncertain. The CDR3 coding sequence is TGCAGCGCTTGTTTCAGGGGCACAGATACGCAGTATTTT. Translating gives CSACFRGTDTQYF.